The clone carrying this T cell receptor beta chain has just one count. These data belong to a study of T cell changes during pregnancy in multiple sclerosis. TCRdb keeps only in-frame clones here, not all; method: immunoSEQ multiplex PCR. The sample holds tens of thousands of clones; just over 90% are singletons and the top ten take approximately 1.5%. Trimming at V came to 1 base and at J to 0 bases, leaving 5 bases not matched to a gene. Looked up from germline, CDR1 is SGHAT and CDR2 is FQNNGV. The CDR3 has 17 amino acids. The TCR was taken from a female donor with multiple sclerosis, enrolled in a pregnancy study. J is TRBJ2-2 and V is TRBV11-2; 7 positions agree with TRBD1. Sequenced here: peripheral blood, sampled in the second trimester of pregnancy. For the CDR3, the DNA is TGTGCCAGCAGCTTAGCGGGCAGGGGGACGAACACCGGGGAGCTGTTTTTT. The encoded protein is CASSLAGRGTNTGELFF.